This entry describes one T cell receptor (beta chain). Its specificity is not known. Primers included in the PCR were 60 Vbeta and 13 Jbeta primers. Method: immunoSEQ multiplex PCR; TCRdb's copy keeps in-frame clones and lacks some. The sample yields around 100,000 clones, around 86% seen once. This entry is derived from a study of cytomegalovirus exposure and HLA in healthy donors. General study findings and limits: Using the classifier, cytomegalovirus status was reportedly diagnosed with high specificity and sensitivity. Presence/absence analysis assumed near-uniform sequencing depth across donors. A later analysis appeared to link common viral pathogens to several of the most significant clusters. The authors later found TCR association rates varying by HLA locus, with DRB1 most and HLA-C fewest.

The germline CDR1 and CDR2 sequences are SGHAT and FQNNGV. The CDR3 sequence is 20 residues long. J was trimmed by 7 bases and V by 0 bases; bases with no gene match: 14. This chain links TRBV11-2 with TRBJ2-1; 14 bases agree with TRBD2. Sequenced: PBMCs. The receptor's source is a woman in her 70s in good health and CMV-seropositive. The CDR3 nucleotides read TGTGCCAGCAGCTTAGAATCATTTCCGGGACTAGCGGGAGTAAAGAATGAGCAGTTCTTC. It specifies CASSLESFPGLAGVKNEQFF.